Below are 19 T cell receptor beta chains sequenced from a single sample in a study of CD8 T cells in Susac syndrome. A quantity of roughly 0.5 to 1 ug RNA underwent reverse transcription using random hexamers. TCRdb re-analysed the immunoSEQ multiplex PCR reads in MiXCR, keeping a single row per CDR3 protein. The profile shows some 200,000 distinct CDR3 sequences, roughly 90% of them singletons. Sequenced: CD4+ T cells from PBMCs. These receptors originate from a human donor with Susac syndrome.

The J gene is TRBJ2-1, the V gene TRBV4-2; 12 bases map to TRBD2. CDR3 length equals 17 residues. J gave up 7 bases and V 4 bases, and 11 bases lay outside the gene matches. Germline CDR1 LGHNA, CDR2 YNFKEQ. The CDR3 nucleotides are TGTGCCAGCAGCCCCACCCCCTCTAGCGGGGGGGCGAATGAGCAGTTCTTC. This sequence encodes CASSPTPSSGGANEQFF.

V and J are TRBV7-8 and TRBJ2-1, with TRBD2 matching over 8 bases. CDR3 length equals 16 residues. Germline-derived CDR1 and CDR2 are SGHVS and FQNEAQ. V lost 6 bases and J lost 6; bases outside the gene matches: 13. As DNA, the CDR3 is TGTGCCAGCAGGCCCGACTTGGCGGGAGGTCCCAATGAGCAGTTCTTC. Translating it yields CASRPDLAGGPNEQFF.

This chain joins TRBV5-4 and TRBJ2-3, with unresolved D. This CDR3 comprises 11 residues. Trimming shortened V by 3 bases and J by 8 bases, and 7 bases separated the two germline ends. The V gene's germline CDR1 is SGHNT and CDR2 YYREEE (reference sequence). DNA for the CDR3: TGTGCCAGCAGCTCCCTCGGTACGCAGTATTTT. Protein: CASSSLGTQYF. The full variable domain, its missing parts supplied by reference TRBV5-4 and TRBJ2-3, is ETGVTQSPTHLIKTRGQQVTLRCSSQSGHNTVSWYQQALGQGPQFIFQYYREEENGRGNFPPRFSGLQFPNYSSELNVNALELDDSALYLCASSSLGTQYFGPGTRLTVL.

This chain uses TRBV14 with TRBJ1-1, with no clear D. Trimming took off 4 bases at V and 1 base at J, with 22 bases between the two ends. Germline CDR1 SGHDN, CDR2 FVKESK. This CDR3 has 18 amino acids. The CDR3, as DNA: TGTGCCAGCAGCCCGCCGGGTGGAGGGCCGGTAAGGAACACTGAAGCTTTCTTT. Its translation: CASSPPGGGPVRNTEAFF.

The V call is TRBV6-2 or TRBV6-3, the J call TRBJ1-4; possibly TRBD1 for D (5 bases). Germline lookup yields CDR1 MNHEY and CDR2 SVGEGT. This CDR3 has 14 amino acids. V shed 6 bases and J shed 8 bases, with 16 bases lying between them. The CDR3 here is CASSQDSLREKLFF. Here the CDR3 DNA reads TGTGCCAGCAGCCAAGACAGTTTACGGGAAAAACTGTTTTTT.

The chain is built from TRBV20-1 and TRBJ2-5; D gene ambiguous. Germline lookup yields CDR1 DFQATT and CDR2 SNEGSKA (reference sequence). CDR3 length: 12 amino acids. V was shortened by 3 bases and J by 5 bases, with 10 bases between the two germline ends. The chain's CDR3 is CSASPGQETQYF. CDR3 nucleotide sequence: TGCAGTGCTAGCCCAGGCCAGGAGACCCAGTACTTC.

CDR3 sequence: CASSRTGTGGDTQYF. The CDR3, as DNA: TGCGCCAGCAGTCGAACCGGGACAGGGGGAGATACGCAGTATTTT. V and J are TRBV4-1 and TRBJ2-3; 11 positions match TRBD1. Germline V CDR1 and CDR2: MGHRA, YSYEKL. The CDR3 totals 15 residues. The ends lost 6 bases at V and 5 bases at J; junction bases unmatched: 7.

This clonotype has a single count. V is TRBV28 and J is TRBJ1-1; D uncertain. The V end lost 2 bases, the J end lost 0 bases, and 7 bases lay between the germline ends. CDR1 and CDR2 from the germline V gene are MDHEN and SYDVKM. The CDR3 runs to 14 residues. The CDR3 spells CASSLPGMNTEAFF. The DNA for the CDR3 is TGTGCCAGCAGTTTACCGGGCATGAACACTGAAGCTTTCTTT. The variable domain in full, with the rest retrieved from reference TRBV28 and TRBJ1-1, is DVKVTQSSRYLVKRTGEKVFLECVQDMDHENMFWYRQDPGLGLRLIYFSYDVKMKEKGDIPEGYSVSREKKERFSLILESASTNQTSMYLCASSLPGMNTEAFFGQGTRLTVV.

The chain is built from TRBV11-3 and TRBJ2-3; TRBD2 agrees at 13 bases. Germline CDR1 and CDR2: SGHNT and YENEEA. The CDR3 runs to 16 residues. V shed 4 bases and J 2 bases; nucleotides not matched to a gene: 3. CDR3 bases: TGTGCCAGCAGCTCTGGGACTAGCGGGGACACAGATACGCAGTATTTT. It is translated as CASSSGTSGDTDTQYF.

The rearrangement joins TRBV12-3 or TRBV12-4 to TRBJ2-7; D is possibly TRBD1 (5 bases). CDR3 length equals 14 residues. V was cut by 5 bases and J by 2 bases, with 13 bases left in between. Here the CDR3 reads CASSRQTLAYEQYF. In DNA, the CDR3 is TGTGCCAGCAGTCGACAGACATTAGCCTACGAGCAGTACTTC.

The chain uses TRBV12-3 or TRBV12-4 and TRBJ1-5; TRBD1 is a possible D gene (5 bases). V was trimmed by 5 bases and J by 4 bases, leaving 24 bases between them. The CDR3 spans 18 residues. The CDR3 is CASSRRASARGINQPQHF. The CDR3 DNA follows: TGTGCCAGCAGTCGTCGGGCGTCAGCCCGGGGGATAAATCAGCCCCAGCATTTT.

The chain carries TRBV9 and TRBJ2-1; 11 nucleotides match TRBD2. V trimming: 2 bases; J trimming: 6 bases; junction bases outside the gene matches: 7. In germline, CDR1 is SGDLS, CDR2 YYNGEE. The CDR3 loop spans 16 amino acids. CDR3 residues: CASSVTFSGRANEQFF. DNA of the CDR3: TGTGCCAGCAGCGTCACGTTTAGCGGGAGGGCCAATGAGCAGTTCTTC.

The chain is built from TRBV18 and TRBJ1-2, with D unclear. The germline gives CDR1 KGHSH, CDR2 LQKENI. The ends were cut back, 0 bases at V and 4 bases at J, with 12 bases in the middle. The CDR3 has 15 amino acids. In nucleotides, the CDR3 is TGTGCCAGCTCACCACCGTCTCCCGAAAGCTATGGCTACACCTTC. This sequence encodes CASSPPSPESYGYTF.

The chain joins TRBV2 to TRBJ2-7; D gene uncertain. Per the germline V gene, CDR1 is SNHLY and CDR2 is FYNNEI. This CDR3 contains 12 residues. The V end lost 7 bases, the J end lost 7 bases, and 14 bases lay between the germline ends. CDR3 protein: CASNLGVSEQYF. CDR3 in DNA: TGTGCCAGCAACCTCGGAGTTTCGGAGCAGTACTTC.

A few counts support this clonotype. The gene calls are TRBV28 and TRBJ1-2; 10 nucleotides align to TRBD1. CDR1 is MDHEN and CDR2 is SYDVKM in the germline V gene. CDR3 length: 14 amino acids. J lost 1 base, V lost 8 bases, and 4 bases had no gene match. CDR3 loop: CASSRDRGNYGYTF. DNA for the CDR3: TGTGCCAGCTCCCGGGACAGGGGTAACTATGGCTACACCTTC.

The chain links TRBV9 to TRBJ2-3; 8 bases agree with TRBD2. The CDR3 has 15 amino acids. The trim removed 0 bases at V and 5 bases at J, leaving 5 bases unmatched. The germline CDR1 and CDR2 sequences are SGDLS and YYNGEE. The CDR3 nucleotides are TGTGCCAGCAGCGTAGACGGGGGGGAGGTAGATACGCAGTATTTT. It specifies CASSVDGGEVDTQYF.

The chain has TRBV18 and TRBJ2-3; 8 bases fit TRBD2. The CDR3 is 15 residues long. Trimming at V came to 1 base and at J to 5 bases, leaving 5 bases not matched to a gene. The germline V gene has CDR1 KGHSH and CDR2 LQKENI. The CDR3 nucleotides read TGTGCCAGCTCACCACAGCGGGAGTTGGTAGATACGCAGTATTTT. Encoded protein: CASSPQRELVDTQYF.

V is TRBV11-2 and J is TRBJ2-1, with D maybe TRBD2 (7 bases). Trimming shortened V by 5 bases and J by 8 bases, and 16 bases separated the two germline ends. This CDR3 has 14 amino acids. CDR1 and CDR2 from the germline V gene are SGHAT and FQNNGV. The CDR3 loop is CASSQGRALYEQFF. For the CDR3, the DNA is TGTGCCAGCAGCCAGGGGAGGGCCCTCTATGAGCAGTTCTTC. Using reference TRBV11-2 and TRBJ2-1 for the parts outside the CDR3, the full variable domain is EAGVAQSPRYKIIEKRQSVAFWCNPISGHATLYWYQQILGQGPKLLIQFQNNGVVDDSQLPKDRFSAERLKGVDSTLKIQPAKLEDSAVYLCASSQGRALYEQFFGPGTRLTVL.

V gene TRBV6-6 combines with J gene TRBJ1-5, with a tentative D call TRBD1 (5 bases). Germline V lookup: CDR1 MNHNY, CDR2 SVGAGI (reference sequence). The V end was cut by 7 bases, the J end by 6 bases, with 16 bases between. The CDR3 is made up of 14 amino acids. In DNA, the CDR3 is TGTGCCAGCACCTCGACAGAAGGTAGTCAGCCCCAGCATTTT. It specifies CASTSTEGSQPQHF.